This TCR beta chain was captured by sequencing in a study of graft-versus-host responses after intestinal transplantation. Across the whole study: Transplant recipients had multivisceral, liver-intestinal, or isolated intestinal grafts. For approximately three years after anti-thymocyte globulin induction, all recipients took tacrolimus and steroids.

Overall study findings and caveats: Recipient marrow contained GvH clones, some of which appeared first in ileum or blood.

Germline CDR1 reads MNHEY; CDR2 reads SMNVEV (reference sequence). Trimming pared 0 bases from V and 5 bases from J, leaving 16 bases between. The CDR3 runs 16 residues. In regard to this clone: What it binds is unknown.

Clones were sequenced by immunoSEQ multiplex PCR, and TCRdb holds only the in-frame ones, with some missing. The table lists 70,000 to 75,000 clones, about 90% of them singletons, with roughly 2.5% in the top ten. Specimen: unstimulated CD8+ T cells sorted from spleen or lymph node cells, collected before intestinal transplant. The source is a human donor who received an intestinal transplant. The V and J genes are TRBV27 and TRBJ1-2, with a possible D match to TRBD1 (5 bases). For the CDR3, the DNA is TGTGCCAGCAGTTTATCCCTCGGACGGGGGTGGTATGGCTACACCTTC. As protein: CASSLSLGRGWYGYTF.